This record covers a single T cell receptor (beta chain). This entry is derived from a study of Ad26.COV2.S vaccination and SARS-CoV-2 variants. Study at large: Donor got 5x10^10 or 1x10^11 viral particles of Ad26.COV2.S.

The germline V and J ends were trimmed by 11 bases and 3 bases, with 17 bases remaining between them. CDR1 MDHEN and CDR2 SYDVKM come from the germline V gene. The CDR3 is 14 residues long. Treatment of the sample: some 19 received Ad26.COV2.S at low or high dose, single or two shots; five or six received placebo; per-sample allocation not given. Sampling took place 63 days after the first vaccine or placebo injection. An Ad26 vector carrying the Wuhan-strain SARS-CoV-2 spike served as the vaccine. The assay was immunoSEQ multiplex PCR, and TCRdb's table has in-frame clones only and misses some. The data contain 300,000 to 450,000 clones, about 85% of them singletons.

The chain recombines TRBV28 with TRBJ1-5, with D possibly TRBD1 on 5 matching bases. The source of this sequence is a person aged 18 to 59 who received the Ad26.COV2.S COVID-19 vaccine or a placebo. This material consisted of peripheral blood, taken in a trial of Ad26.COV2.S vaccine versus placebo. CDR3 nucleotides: TGTGCCGGGTGCTCCAGGGTTAACAATCAGCCCCAGCATTTT. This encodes CAGCSRVNNQPQHF. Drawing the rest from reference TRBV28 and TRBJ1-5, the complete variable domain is DVKVTQSSRYLVKRTGEKVFLECVQDMDHENMFWYRQDPGLGLRLIYFSYDVKMKEKGDIPEGYSVSREKKERFSLILESASTNQTSMYLCAGCSRVNNQPQHFGDGTRLSIL.